This T cell receptor beta chain was found in a study of blood T cells in healthy people across ages. Study conclusions and caveats: Compared with aged donors, long-lived donors showed fewer expanded clones, suggesting selection. Significant beta diversity loss was already apparent by age about 42, declining roughly linearly.

Comment on this clonotype: Its antigen is not known.

V was pared by 1 base and J by 6 bases, with 10 bases between. Germline assignment: CDR1 MGHDK and CDR2 SYGVNS. The CDR3 is 14 amino acids. Alongside a J-beta primer mix, a sample-barcoded 5' primer served in a second PCR lasting roughly 7 to 11 cycles. With 12 random nucleotides, a template-switch adaptor tagged each individual cDNA molecule. Using its own MiXCR run on the 5' RACE reads, TCRdb lists one record per CDR3 protein. The data show around 780,000 distinct CDR3 sequences, around three fifths seen once. This receptor was obtained from a man in his forties or fifties in good health. The chain recombines TRBV25-1 with TRBJ2-1; no firm D call. Specimen: blood. CDR3 region: CASSESKLVNEQFF. The CDR3 DNA reads as TGTGCCAGCAGTGAATCAAAGCTCGTCAATGAGCAGTTCTTC.